Below, 16 T cell receptor beta chains from the same sample are listed, as sequenced in a study of Tregs in tolerant kidney transplant recipients. Produced via immunoSEQ multiplex PCR; TCRdb's table is partial and in-frame only. The table records some 56,000 clones, approximately 91% of them present only once. The nonmyeloablative bone marrow transplants came from related graft donors, with transient mixed chimerism. This specimen consisted of CD8+ T cells from blood (PBMCs), obtained 24 months after the transplant. The receptors were gathered from a human patient who received a combined kidney and bone marrow transplant. Some T cells may be the graft donor's.

V and J are TRBV6-1 and TRBJ1-2; D is perhaps TRBD1 (6 bases). The V end was cut by 4 bases, the J end by 4 bases, with 19 bases between. This CDR3 region has 16 residues. The germline V gene encodes CDR1 MNHNS and CDR2 SASEGT. CDR3 sequence reads: CASSGGNRAPGYGYTF. DNA of the CDR3: TGTGCCAGCAGTGGGGGGAACAGGGCGCCCGGCTATGGCTACACCTTC.

On this clone itself: This sample also contains other DNA sequences that code for the same CDR3. This chain uses TRBV5-4 with TRBJ1-6; 7 bases are a match to TRBD1. V lost 5 bases to trimming and J lost 7 bases; unmatched junction nucleotides: 12. The CDR3 extends over 16 amino acids. Looked up from germline, CDR1 is SGHNT and CDR2 is YYREEE (reference sequence). The CDR3, as DNA: TGTGCCAGCAGACCTTACCGGGACAGTCACAATTCACCCCTCCACTTT. Encoded protein: CASRPYRDSHNSPLHF.

V is TRBV19 and J is TRBJ2-5; TRBD2 matches at 9 bases. The J call may be incorrect, as the DNA end agrees better with TRBJ2-7. From germline, CDR1 is LNHDA and CDR2 SQIVND (reference sequence). The CDR3 is 15 amino acids. Written as DNA, the CDR3 is TGTGCCAGTAGTCCTAGCGGGGCCTACTCCTACGAGCAGTACTTC. Residues: CASSPSGAYSYEQYF.

The V and J genes are TRBV30 and TRBJ2-1, with D perhaps TRBD1 (5 bases). The CDR3 consists of 14 residues. From germline, CDR1 is GTSNPN and CDR2 SVGIG (reference sequence). The V end lost 0 bases, the J end lost 8 bases, and 14 bases lay between the germline ends. DNA for the CDR3: TGTGCCTGGAGTGTTGTCGTTTGGGGCCATGAGCAGTTCTTC. It encodes CAWSVVVWGHEQFF. Complete variable domain (other parts from reference TRBV30 and TRBJ2-1): SQTIHQWPATLVQPVGSPLSLECTVEGTSNPNLYWYRQAAGRGLQLLFYSVGIGQISSEVPQNLSASRPQDRQFILSSKKLLLSDSGFYLCAWSVVVWGHEQFFGPGTRLTVL.

The V gene is TRBV7-6, the J gene TRBJ2-7; D might be TRBD1 (5 bases). This CDR3 has 13 amino acids. Trimming removed 5 bases from V and 4 bases from J, with 12 bases in between. Germline-derived CDR1 and CDR2 are SGHVS and FNYEAQ. The DNA for the CDR3 is TGTGCCAGCAGCCCAGGGATGGGATACGAGCAGTACTTC. Its protein product is CASSPGMGYEQYF. The whole variable domain, filled in from reference TRBV7-6 and TRBJ2-7, reads GAGVSQSPRYKVTKRGQDVALRCDPISGHVSLYWYRQALGQGPEFLTYFNYEAQQDKSGLPNDRFSAERPEGSISTLTIQRTEQRDSAMYRCASSPGMGYEQYFGPGTRLTVT.

V usage is TRBV5-1 and J usage is TRBJ2-1; TRBD2 agrees at 9 bases. V was clipped by 1 base and J by 8 bases; unmatched bases: 10. The CDR3 loop spans 16 amino acids. In germline, CDR1 is SGHRS, CDR2 YFSETQ. The CDR3 nucleotides read TGCGCCAGCAGCTTGCCCCCGGGACTAGCTGGCCATGAGCAGTTCTTC. It specifies CASSLPPGLAGHEQFF.

This clone was seen a single time. V gene TRBV15 combines with J gene TRBJ2-4; possible D gene TRBD2, 6 bases. Germline V gives CDR1 LNHNV, CDR2 YYDKDF (reference sequence). There are 16 residues in the CDR3. Trimming took off 5 bases at V and 0 bases at J, with 14 bases between the two ends. This CDR3 reads CATSYSRDLAKNIQYF. In DNA form, the CDR3 reads TGTGCCACCAGCTACTCGCGGGATCTAGCCAAAAACATTCAGTACTTC.

On this clone: Relative to the germline gene, one junction end is altered; a read error may explain this. The chain carries TRBV28 and TRBJ2-7; TRBD2 agrees at 8 bases. The germline V gene has CDR1 MDHEN and CDR2 SYDVKM. CDR3 length: 15 residues. CDR3: CASSYQRGRTYGQYF. CDR3 bases: TGTGCCAGCAGTTACCAGCGGGGGAGAACCTACGGGCAGTACTTC.

The gene calls are TRBV7-3 and TRBJ2-5, with D tentatively TRBD1 (5 bases). CDR1 SGHTA and CDR2 FQGTGA come from the germline V gene. The CDR3 is 13 amino acids. V lost 4 bases and J lost 5, with 11 bases in between. The DNA for the CDR3 is TGTGCCAGCAGCTCCTCAGCAGGGGAGACCCAGTACTTC. Translation gives CASSSSAGETQYF. Combining the CDR3 with reference TRBV7-3 and TRBJ2-5 gives the whole variable domain GAGVSQTPSNKVTEKGKYVELRCDPISGHTALYWYRQSLGQGPEFLIYFQGTGAADDSGLPNDRFFAVRPEGSVSTLKIQRTERGDSAVYLCASSSSAGETQYFGPGTRLLVL.

The rearrangement joins TRBV23-1 to TRBJ2-3, with D tentatively TRBD1 (7 bases). TRBV23-1 is an ORF, with its function uncertain. The CDR3 loop spans 13 amino acids. V was cut by 4 bases and J by 9 bases, with 14 bases left in between. CDR3 protein: CASSPSGGTTQYF. CDR3 sequence (DNA): TGCGCCAGCAGTCCCTCAGGGGGGACCACGCAGTATTTT.

This clone was seen only a few times. This chain joins TRBV10-3 and TRBJ2-2; TRBD2 is a possible D gene (6 bases). CDR1 is ENHRY and CDR2 is SYGVKD in the germline V gene. V was trimmed by 6 bases and J by 0 bases, leaving 14 bases between them. The CDR3 contains 16 residues. The CDR3 spells CAISHPPGANTGELFF. CDR3 nucleotides: TGTGCCATCAGCCACCCCCCGGGGGCGAACACCGGGGAGCTGTTTTTT.

The genes are TRBV29-1 and TRBJ2-2; 9 nucleotides match TRBD2. Germline assignment: CDR1 SQVTM and CDR2 ANQGSEA. Trimming took 6 bases from V and 7 from J; bases not matched to a gene: 6. CDR3 length: 13 residues. CDR3 amino acids: CSVGLARGGELFF. Here the CDR3 DNA reads TGCAGCGTAGGACTAGCGCGCGGCGGGGAGCTGTTTTTT.

The chain uses TRBV5-6 and TRBJ2-1; 13 nucleotides align to TRBD2. The CDR3 runs 16 residues. CDR1 and CDR2 (germline): SGHDT, YYEEEE. After removal of 2 bases from V and 2 bases from J, the junction contained 1 base not matched to a gene. The CDR3 DNA reads as TGTGCCAGCAGCTTCGGACTAGCGGGGGCCTACAATGAGCAGTTCTTC. It yields the protein CASSFGLAGAYNEQFF.

The chain is built from TRBV14 and TRBJ2-2, with no clear D. The germline V gene has CDR1 SGHDN and CDR2 FVKESK. The CDR3 spans 13 residues. The germline V and J ends were trimmed by 0 bases and 6 bases, with 5 bases remaining between them. CDR3: CASSQDSSGELFF. The CDR3, as DNA: TGTGCCAGCAGCCAAGATAGCTCCGGGGAGCTGTTTTTT. The variable domain in full, with the rest retrieved from reference TRBV14 and TRBJ2-2, is EAGVTQFPSHSVIEKGQTVTLRCDPISGHDNLYWYRRVMGKEIKFLLHFVKESKQDESGMPNNRFLAERTGGTYSTLKVQPAELEDSGVYFCASSQDSSGELFFGEGSRLTVL.

This chain uses TRBV7-3 with TRBJ2-1, with a possible D match to TRBD2 (6 bases). V gave up 3 bases and J gave up 8 bases, with 17 bases separating them. The germline V gene encodes CDR1 SGHTA and CDR2 FQGTGA. This CDR3 has 15 residues. The CDR3 reads CASSLYTSSLDEQFF. The DNA of the CDR3 is TGTGCCAGCAGCTTGTACACTAGCTCCCTCGATGAGCAGTTCTTC.

The rearrangement joins TRBV7-7 to TRBJ2-1, with D maybe TRBD2 (7 bases). CDR1 and CDR2 from the germline V gene are SSHAT and FNYEAQ (reference sequence). The germline V and J ends were trimmed by 0 bases and 7 bases, with 22 bases remaining between them. CDR3 length equals 18 residues. The CDR3 DNA is TGTGCCAGCAGCTTAGCGCCCTTTGGGGGGGGCGATGGAAATGAGCAGTTCTTC. This encodes CASSLAPFGGGDGNEQFF.